Below, 7 T cell receptor beta chains from the same sample are listed, as sequenced in a study of cytomegalovirus exposure and HLA in healthy donors. Researchers ran the PCR with 60 Vbeta and 13 Jbeta primers. Measured with immunoSEQ multiplex PCR; TCRdb has only the in-frame clones, and not every one. The sample has some 150,000 clones, more than 75% seen once. Sequenced sample: PBMCs. These receptors were obtained from a woman in her thirties in good health and CMV-seronegative.

The rearrangement joins TRBV30 to TRBJ2-7, with 9 bases lining up with TRBD1. Per germline, CDR1 GTSNPN and CDR2 SVGIG (reference sequence). Trimming removed 6 bases from V and 4 bases from J; junction bases left unmatched: 7. The CDR3 runs 13 residues. The CDR3 region is CACRDRVIYEQYF. DNA of the CDR3: TGTGCCTGCAGGGACAGGGTTATATACGAGCAGTACTTC.

The chain combines TRBV5-4 with TRBJ1-1; 10 nucleotides agree with TRBD1. CDR3 length: 15 residues. The V gene's germline CDR1 is SGHNT and CDR2 YYREEE (reference sequence). Trimming at V came to 4 bases and at J to 5 bases, leaving 8 bases not matched to a gene. CDR3 bases: TGTGCCAGCAGCGCGGGGCCGGGACAGGGGACTGAAGCTTTCTTT. Protein product: CASSAGPGQGTEAFF.

This clone was observed a handful of times. V and J are TRBV2 and TRBJ2-7, with 11 bases lining up with TRBD2. The CDR3 length is 14 residues. V was clipped by 8 bases and J by 6 bases; unmatched bases: 9. Germline assignment: CDR1 SNHLY and CDR2 FYNNEI. The CDR3 DNA follows: TGTGCCAGCCGGGGACTAGCGGACCTGAGCGAGCAGTACTTC. It codes for CASRGLADLSEQYF.

The chain links TRBV28 to TRBJ2-1, with TRBD1 identical over 7 bases. CDR3 length: 16 amino acids. With V trimmed by 3 bases and J by 1 base, 6 bases remained unmatched. CDR1 and CDR2 (germline): MDHEN, SYDVKM. The CDR3 nucleotides are TGTGCCAGCAGTTTGCTTCTACAGGGGTCCTACAATGAGCAGTTCTTC. It yields the protein CASSLLLQGSYNEQFF.

This chain links TRBV7-8 with TRBJ1-2, with TRBD1 matching 10 bases. From germline, CDR1 is SGHVS and CDR2 FQNEAQ. With V trimmed by 5 bases and J by 6 bases, 3 bases remained unmatched. CDR3 length equals 13 residues. The CDR3 spells CASSQGTGDGYTF. The CDR3 DNA sequence: TGTGCCAGCAGCCAAGGGACAGGGGATGGCTACACCTTC.

The chain recombines TRBV28 with TRBJ2-2, with D possibly TRBD2 on 5 matching bases. CDR3 length equals 12 residues. The V gene's germline CDR1 is MDHEN and CDR2 SYDVKM. V gave up 5 bases and J gave up 7 bases, with 8 bases separating them. This CDR3 reads CASSQAGGELFF. In nucleotides, the CDR3 is TGTGCCAGCAGTCAGGCGGGCGGGGAGCTGTTTTTT.

The rearrangement uses TRBV7-2 and TRBJ1-6; TRBD1 agrees at 9 bases. In germline, CDR1 is SGHTA, CDR2 FQGNSA. The CDR3 length is 16 residues. Trimming at V came to 1 base and at J to 4 bases, leaving 2 bases not matched to a gene. This CDR3 is CASSLETGGYNSPLHF. In DNA form, the CDR3 reads TGTGCCAGCAGCTTAGAGACAGGGGGATATAATTCACCCCTCCACTTT.